These T cell receptor beta chains were read from a single sample in a study of T cell responses to AZD1222 COVID-19 vaccine. Profiling relied on immunoSEQ multiplex PCR, and the TCRdb table lists in-frame clones only, not all of them. Here the sample spans some 150,000 clones, 85% to 95% being singletons. The sequences come from peripheral blood, collected on day 0 of AZD1222 vaccination. These receptors all come from an adult in good health. The CDR3 runs from the conserved cysteine through the conserved F or W. The D gene is left open where the match is weak. Clone size is shown for a subset of rows, as once, few, many or a class of expanded clone.

j_call | v_call | clone_size | d_call | cdr3_nt | cdr3_aa
TRBJ1-1 | TRBV29-1 | . | . | TGCAGCGTCTGCCGGGAGCTGAACACTGAAGCTTTCTTT | CSVCRELNTEAFF
TRBJ2-5 | TRBV25-1 | . | . | TGTGCCAGCAGGCAGAGTCGGGGGGAGACCCAGTACTTC | CASRQSRGETQYF
TRBJ2-5 | TRBV4-2 | . | . | TGTGCCAGCAGCCAACCAGGGGATCCTTGGACCCAGTACTTC | CASSQPGDPWTQYF
TRBJ2-3 | TRBV9 | once | TRBD1 | TGTGCCAGCAGCGCACAGGGGGCATGGAACACAGATACGCAGTATTTT | CASSAQGAWNTDTQYF
TRBJ1-4 | TRBV4-3 | . | TRBD1 | TGCGCCAGCAGCCAGGGGGGACAGTTTTCTAATGAAAAACTGTTTTTT | CASSQGGQFSNEKLFF
TRBJ1-3 | TRBV10-3 | . | . | TGCGCCCCCCGGGGGAACACCATATATTTT | CAPRGNTIYF
TRBJ2-2 | TRBV10-3 | . | . | TGTGCCATCAGTGAGTCGCGGGTTTCTCGGGGCACCGGGGAGCTGTTTTTT | CAISESRVSRGTGELFF
TRBJ1-1 | TRBV28 | . | . | TGTGCCAGCAGTTTATCCCCTGGGCAGAATGAGGCTTTCTTT | CASSLSPGQNEAFF
TRBJ1-2 | TRBV7-8 | . | TRBD1 | TGTGCCTCCCGGACAGGGGGACCTCCTGGGGCTAACTATGGCTACACCTTC | CASRTGGPPGANYGYTF
TRBJ2-1 | TRBV2 | . | . | TGTGCCAGCAGTTCGACCTCCTACAATGAGCAGTTCTTC | CASSSTSYNEQFF